Presented here are 8 T cell receptor beta chains from one specimen sequenced in a study of graft-versus-host responses after intestinal transplantation. Profiling relied on immunoSEQ multiplex PCR, and the TCRdb table lists in-frame clones only, not all of them. Of 75,000 to 95,000 clones listed, under 95% are singletons. The antigens of these receptors remain unknown. This sample comprised unstimulated CD8+ T cells sorted from spleen or lymph node cells, obtained before intestinal transplant. The receptors originated from a human donor who received an intestinal transplant.

The V and J genes are TRBV4-3 and TRBJ2-1, with unresolved D. Germline loops: CDR1 LGHNA, CDR2 YSLEER. The CDR3 runs 15 residues. V was clipped by 1 base and J by 4 bases, with 11 bases between them. CDR3 nucleotide sequence: TGCGCCAGCAGCCAAGGATTTAACAGTTACAATGAGCAGTTCTTC. Encoded protein: CASSQGFNSYNEQFF.

This clone was seen only once. The V call is TRBV27, the J call TRBJ2-1; 9 positions agree with TRBD2. This CDR3 contains 17 residues. Germline trimming cut 5 bases from V and 0 bases from J; bases unmatched to any gene: 8. CDR1 is MNHEY and CDR2 is SMNVEV in the germline V gene (reference sequence). CDR3 nucleotides: TGTGCCAGCAGTATGTTGGGAGCGGGGGGCTCCTACAATGAGCAGTTCTTC. Residues: CASSMLGAGGSYNEQFF.

V and J are TRBV27 and TRBJ2-7; 8 positions match TRBD2. The CDR3 has 18 residues. CDR1 MNHEY and CDR2 SMNVEV come from the germline V gene (reference sequence). The V gene end was trimmed by 3 bases and the J gene end by 4 bases; junction bases not matched to a gene: 17. The CDR3 sequence is CASSLSPSAGAVLYEQYF. CDR3 nucleotide sequence: TGTGCCAGCAGTTTGTCCCCATCAGCGGGGGCCGTCCTATACGAGCAGTACTTC.

V is TRBV19 and J is TRBJ2-5, with D unclear. The J call may be wrong; the DNA end is better matched by TRBJ2-7. CDR1 LNHDA and CDR2 SQIVND come from the germline V gene (reference sequence). The CDR3 extends over 13 amino acids. The chain's CDR3 is CASSFKIVSEQYF. The CDR3 DNA reads TGTGCCAGTAGTTTTAAAATAGTCTCCGAGCAGTACTTC.

The chain couples TRBV7-9 to TRBJ2-3; 14 positions match TRBD2. Germline CDR1 SEHNR, CDR2 FQNEAQ (reference sequence). The CDR3 runs to 17 residues. The trim removed 5 bases at V and 4 bases at J, leaving 8 bases unmatched. CDR3 region: CASSPQTSGGAADTQYF. The CDR3 nucleotides are TGTGCCAGCAGCCCACAGACTAGCGGGGGGGCCGCAGATACGCAGTATTTT.

This chain joins TRBV29-1 and TRBJ2-7, with unresolved D. Deletions cut 5 bases from V and 0 bases from J, with 5 bases between. CDR1 is SQVTM, CDR2 ANQGSEA, per germline. This CDR3 comprises 11 residues. CDR3 residues: CSVQDSYEQYF. Here the CDR3 DNA reads TGCAGCGTTCAGGACTCCTACGAGCAGTACTTC.

The V and J genes are TRBV7-9 and TRBJ1-6; 10 bases are shared with TRBD1. J lost 5 bases, V lost 5 bases, and 3 bases had no gene match. CDR1 is SEHNR, CDR2 FQNEAQ, per germline (reference sequence). This CDR3 has 15 residues. DNA of the CDR3: TGTGCCAGCAGCCGACAGGGGGCGGATAATTCACCCCTCCACTTT. This translates into CASSRQGADNSPLHF.

The chain carries TRBV7-9 and TRBJ2-3; D not resolved. V dropped 2 bases and J dropped 2 bases, with 8 bases sitting between them. Germline assignment: CDR1 SEHNR and CDR2 FQNEAQ (reference sequence). The CDR3 has 14 residues. CDR3 amino acids: CASSLKSNTDTQYF. In nucleotides, the CDR3 is TGTGCCAGCAGCTTAAAGAGTAACACAGATACGCAGTATTTT.